These 7 T cell receptor beta chains share one sample of origin, sequenced in a study of shared clonotypes between healthy human individuals. Assay used: immunoSEQ multiplex PCR; TCRdb lists only in-frame clones, some missing. The sample lists over 850,000 clones; 78% were seen once. The sequenced sample was memory CD4+ T cells from PBMCs. Subset noted: CD45RA-negative fraction. Source of these receptors: a man aged 18 to 29 in good health. Some clones in this sample may be carry-over from other donors' samples.

The chain links TRBV19 to TRBJ1-1; TRBD1 matches at 9 bases. In germline, CDR1 is LNHDA, CDR2 SQIVND (reference sequence). The CDR3 consists of 14 residues. J gave up 6 bases and V 6 bases, and 8 bases lay outside the gene matches. CDR3 amino acids: CASRPLDRGPEAFF. The DNA for the CDR3 is TGTGCCAGTAGACCCTTGGACAGGGGACCTGAAGCTTTCTTT.

V usage is TRBV30 and J usage is TRBJ2-3, with 7 bases that match TRBD1. V shed 2 bases, J shed 4 bases, and the junction held 6 bases outside the gene matches. This CDR3 region has 14 residues. Germline V CDR1 and CDR2: GTSNPN, SVGIG (reference sequence). The CDR3 spells CAWSPGTESDTQYF. The DNA for the CDR3 is TGTGCCTGGAGTCCCGGGACAGAGTCAGATACGCAGTATTTT.

The chain joins TRBV5-1 to TRBJ2-2; TRBD1 might be the D (5 bases). CDR1 and CDR2 from the germline V gene are SGHRS and YFSETQ. V lost 5 bases to trimming and J lost 0 bases, with 14 bases between them. The CDR3 has 16 residues. CDR3 nucleotide sequence: TGCGCCAGCAGGCTGACAGTCCTCGCGAACACCGGGGAGCTGTTTTTT. Translating it yields CASRLTVLANTGELFF.

Concerning this clone: In the same sample, other DNA sequences code for this CDR3. The rearrangement joins TRBV9 to TRBJ1-1; a possible D gene is TRBD1 (5 bases). Per the germline V gene, CDR1 is SGDLS and CDR2 is YYNGEE. Trimming removed 4 bases at V and 0 bases at J, with 7 bases between. The CDR3 runs 13 residues. The CDR3 sequence: CASSQGVNTEAFF. The CDR3 DNA reads as TGTGCCAGCAGCCAGGGCGTGAACACTGAAGCTTTCTTT. Full variable domain (rest looked up from reference TRBV9 and TRBJ1-1): DSGVTQTPKHLITATGQRVTLRCSPRSGDLSVYWYQQSLDQGLQFLIQYYNGEERAKGNILERFSAQQFPDLHSELNLSSLELGDSALYFCASSQGVNTEAFFGQGTRLTVV.

This chain joins TRBV29-1 and TRBJ1-2; tentatively, D is TRBD1 (5 bases). Germline values: CDR1 SQVTM, CDR2 ANQGSEA. The CDR3 contains 14 residues. V was clipped by 6 bases and J by 2 bases, with 16 bases between them. The CDR3 coding sequence is TGCAGCGTAGACAGACTACTCACAAACTATGGCTACACCTTC. This sequence encodes CSVDRLLTNYGYTF.

The chain employs TRBV27 and TRBJ2-7; D not resolved. The length of the CDR3 is 13 residues. Trimming left V 6 bases short and J 2 bases short, with 11 bases between. CDR1 and CDR2 (germline): MNHEY, SMNVEV (reference sequence). This chain's CDR3 is CASRQRFPYEQYF. For the CDR3, the DNA is TGTGCCAGCAGGCAGCGTTTCCCCTACGAGCAGTACTTC.

The chain recombines TRBV11-2 with TRBJ2-7; no firm D call. The CDR3 is 11 residues long. V lost 0 bases, J lost 9 bases, and 6 bases lay in between. Germline V CDR1 and CDR2: SGHAT, FQNNGV. The chain's CDR3 is CASSLDEVQYF. The CDR3 coding sequence is TGTGCCAGCAGCTTAGATGAGGTGCAGTACTTC.